This T cell receptor beta chain originates from a study of blood T cells in healthy people across ages. CDR3 length equals 14 residues. The germline V gene encodes CDR1 DFQATT and CDR2 SNEGSKA (reference sequence). The V end lost 2 bases, the J end lost 2 bases, and 12 bases lay between the germline ends. The use of a sample-barcoded 5' primer and a J-beta primer mix characterized a second PCR of 7 to 11 cycles. From the 5' RACE reads, TCRdb called clonotypes with MiXCR, one entry per CDR3 protein. The table includes 1.2 million to 1.5 million distinct CDR3 sequences, approximately 63% detected once. Donor samples were obtained from healthy Caucasian individuals from Russia, aged about 6 to 95.

This rearrangement joins TRBV20-1 to TRBJ1-2, with D uncertain. Material for sequencing was blood. This receptor was taken from a man aged 18 to 29 in good health. The CDR3 sequence is CSARRRGRNYGYTF. The CDR3 bases are TGCAGTGCTAGACGGCGTGGGAGAAACTATGGCTACACCTTC.